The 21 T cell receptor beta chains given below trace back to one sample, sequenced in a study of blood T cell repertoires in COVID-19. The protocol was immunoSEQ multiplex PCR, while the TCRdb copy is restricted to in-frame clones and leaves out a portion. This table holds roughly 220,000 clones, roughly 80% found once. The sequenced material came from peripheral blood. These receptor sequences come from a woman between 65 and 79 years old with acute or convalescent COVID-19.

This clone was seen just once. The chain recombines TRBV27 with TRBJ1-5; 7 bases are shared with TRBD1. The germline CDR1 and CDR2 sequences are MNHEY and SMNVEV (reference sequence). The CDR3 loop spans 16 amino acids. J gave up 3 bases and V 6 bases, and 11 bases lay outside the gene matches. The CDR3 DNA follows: TGTGCCAGCAGCCCGGAGGGGGCGCGTGTCAATCAGCCCCAGCATTTT. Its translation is CASSPEGARVNQPQHF.

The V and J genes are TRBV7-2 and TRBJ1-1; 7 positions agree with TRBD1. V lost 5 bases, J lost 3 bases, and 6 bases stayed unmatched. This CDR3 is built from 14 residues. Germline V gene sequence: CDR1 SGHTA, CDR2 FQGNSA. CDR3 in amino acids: CASSVYRGDTEAFF. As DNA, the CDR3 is TGTGCCAGCAGCGTCTACAGGGGCGACACTGAAGCTTTCTTT.

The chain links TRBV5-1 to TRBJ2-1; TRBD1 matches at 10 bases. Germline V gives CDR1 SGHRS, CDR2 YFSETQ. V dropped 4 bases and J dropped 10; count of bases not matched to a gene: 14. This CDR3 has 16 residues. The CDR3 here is CASSVGHGTGAWEQFF. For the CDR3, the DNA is TGCGCCAGCAGCGTTGGCCACGGGACAGGGGCATGGGAGCAGTTCTTC. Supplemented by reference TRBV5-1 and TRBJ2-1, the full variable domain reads KAGVTQTPRYLIKTRGQQVTLSCSPISGHRSVSWYQQTPGQGLQFLFEYFSETQRNKGNFPGRFSGRQFSNSRSEMNVSTLELGDSALYLCASSVGHGTGAWEQFFGPGTRLTVL.

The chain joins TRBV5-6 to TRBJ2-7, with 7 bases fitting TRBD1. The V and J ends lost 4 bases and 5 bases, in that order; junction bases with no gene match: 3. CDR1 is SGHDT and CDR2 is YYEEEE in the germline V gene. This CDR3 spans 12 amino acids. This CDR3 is CASSLDRNEQYF. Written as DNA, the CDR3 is TGTGCCAGCAGCCTGGACAGGAACGAGCAGTACTTC.

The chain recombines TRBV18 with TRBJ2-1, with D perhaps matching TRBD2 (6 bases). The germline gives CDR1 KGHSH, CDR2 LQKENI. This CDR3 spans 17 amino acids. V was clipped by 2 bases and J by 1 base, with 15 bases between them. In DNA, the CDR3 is TGTGCCAGCTCACCAGGGCGGTCCGGGAGATCCTACAATGAGCAGTTCTTC. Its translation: CASSPGRSGRSYNEQFF.

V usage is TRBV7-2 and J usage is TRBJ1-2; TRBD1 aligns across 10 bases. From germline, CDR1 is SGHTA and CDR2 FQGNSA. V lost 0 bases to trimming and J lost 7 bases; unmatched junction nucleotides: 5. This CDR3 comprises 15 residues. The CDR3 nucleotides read TGTGCCAGCAGCTTAGCGATTAGGACAGGGGGTGGCTACACCTTC. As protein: CASSLAIRTGGGYTF.

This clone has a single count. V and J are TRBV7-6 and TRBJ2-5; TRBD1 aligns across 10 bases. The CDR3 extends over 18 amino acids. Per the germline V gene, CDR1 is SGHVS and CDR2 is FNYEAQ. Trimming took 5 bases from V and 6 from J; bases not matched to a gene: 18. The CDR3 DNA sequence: TGTGCCAGCAGCGGCTCCCTTTATATAGCGGGACAGGGGCAGACCCAGTACTTC. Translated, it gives CASSGSLYIAGQGQTQYF.

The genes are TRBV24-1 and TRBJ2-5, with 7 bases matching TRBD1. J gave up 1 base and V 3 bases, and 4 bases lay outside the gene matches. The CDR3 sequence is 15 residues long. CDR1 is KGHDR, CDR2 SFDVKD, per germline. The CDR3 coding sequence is TGTGCCACCAGTGATCCCCACAGGGGCCAAGAGACCCAGTACTTC. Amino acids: CATSDPHRGQETQYF.

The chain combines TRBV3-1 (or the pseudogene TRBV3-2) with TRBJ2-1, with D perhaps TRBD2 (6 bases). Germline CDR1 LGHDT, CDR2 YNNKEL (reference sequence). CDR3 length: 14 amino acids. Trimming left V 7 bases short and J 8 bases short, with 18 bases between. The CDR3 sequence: CASIPREQEHEQFF. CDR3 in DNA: TGTGCCAGCATCCCCCGGGAGCAGGAACATGAGCAGTTCTTC.

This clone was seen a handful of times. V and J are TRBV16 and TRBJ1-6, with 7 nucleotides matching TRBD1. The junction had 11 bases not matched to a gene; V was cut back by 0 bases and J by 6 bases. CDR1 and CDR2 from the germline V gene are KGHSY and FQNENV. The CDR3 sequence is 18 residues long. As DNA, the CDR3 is TGTGCCAGCAGCCAATCGATCGGGACAGCAACTACTAATTCACCCCTCCACTTT. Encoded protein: CASSQSIGTATTNSPLHF.

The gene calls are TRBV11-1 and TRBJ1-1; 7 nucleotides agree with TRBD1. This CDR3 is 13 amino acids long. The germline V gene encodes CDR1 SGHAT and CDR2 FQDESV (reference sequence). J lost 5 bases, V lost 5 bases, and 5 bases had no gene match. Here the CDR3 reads CASSPGTATEAFF. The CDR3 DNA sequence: TGTGCCAGCAGCCCCGGGACAGCTACTGAAGCTTTCTTT.

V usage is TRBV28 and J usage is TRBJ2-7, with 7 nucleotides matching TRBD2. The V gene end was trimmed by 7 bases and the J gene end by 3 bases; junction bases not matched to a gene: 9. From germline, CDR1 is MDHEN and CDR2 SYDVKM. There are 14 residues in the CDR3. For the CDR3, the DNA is TGTGCCAGCAAGGTGGGGGGGTCAGGCTACGAGCAGTACTTC. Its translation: CASKVGGSGYEQYF.

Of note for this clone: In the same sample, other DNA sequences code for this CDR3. DNA for the CDR3: TGCAGCGTTGTCTCGGGAAACGGGTACGAGCAGTACTTC. Its translation is CSVVSGNGYEQYF. The chain employs TRBV29-1 and TRBJ2-7, with D perhaps TRBD2 (5 bases). There are 13 residues in the CDR3. The germline V and J ends were trimmed by 4 bases and 4 bases, with 14 bases remaining between them. The germline V gene has CDR1 SQVTM and CDR2 ANQGSEA.

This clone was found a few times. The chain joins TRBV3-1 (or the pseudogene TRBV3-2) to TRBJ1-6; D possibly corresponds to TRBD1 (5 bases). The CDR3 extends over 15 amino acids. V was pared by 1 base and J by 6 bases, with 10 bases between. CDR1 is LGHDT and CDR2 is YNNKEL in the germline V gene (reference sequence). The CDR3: CASSQGRVSNSPLHF. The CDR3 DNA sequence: TGTGCCAGCAGCCAAGGCAGGGTGAGTAATTCACCCCTCCACTTT.

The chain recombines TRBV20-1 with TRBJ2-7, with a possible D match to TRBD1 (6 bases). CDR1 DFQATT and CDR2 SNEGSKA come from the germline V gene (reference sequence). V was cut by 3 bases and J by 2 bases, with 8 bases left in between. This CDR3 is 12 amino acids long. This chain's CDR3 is CSASRDTYEQYF. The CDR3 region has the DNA TGCAGTGCTAGTCGGGACACCTACGAGCAGTACTTC.

This chain's CDR3 is CSAGGTYGYTF. For the CDR3, the DNA is TGCAGCGCCGGGGGGACCTATGGCTACACCTTC. The chain employs TRBV29-1 and TRBJ1-2; TRBD1 is a possible D gene (5 bases). CDR1 is SQVTM, CDR2 ANQGSEA, per germline. The V end lost 7 bases, the J end lost 4 bases, and 10 bases lay between the germline ends. The CDR3 has 11 residues. The whole variable domain, remainder taken from reference TRBV29-1 and TRBJ1-2, is SAVISQKPSRDICQRGTSLTIQCQVDSQVTMMFWYRQQPGQSLTLIATANQGSEATYESGFVIDKFPISRPNLTFSTLTVSNMSPEDSSIYLCSAGGTYGYTFGSGTRLTVV.

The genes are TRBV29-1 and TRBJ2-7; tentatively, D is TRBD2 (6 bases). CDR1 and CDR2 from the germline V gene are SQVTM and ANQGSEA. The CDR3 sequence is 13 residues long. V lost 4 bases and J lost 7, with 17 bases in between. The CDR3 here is CSVVEGPAGEQYF. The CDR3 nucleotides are TGCAGCGTTGTTGAGGGACCCGCGGGAGAGCAGTACTTC.

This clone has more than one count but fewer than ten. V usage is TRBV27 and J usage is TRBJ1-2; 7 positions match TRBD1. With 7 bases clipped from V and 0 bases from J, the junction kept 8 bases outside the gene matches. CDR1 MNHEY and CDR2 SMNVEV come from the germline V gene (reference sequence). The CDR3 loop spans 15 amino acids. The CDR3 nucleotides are TGTGCCAGCACCTTATCCGGGACAGCTAACTATGGCTACACCTTC. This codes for CASTLSGTANYGYTF.

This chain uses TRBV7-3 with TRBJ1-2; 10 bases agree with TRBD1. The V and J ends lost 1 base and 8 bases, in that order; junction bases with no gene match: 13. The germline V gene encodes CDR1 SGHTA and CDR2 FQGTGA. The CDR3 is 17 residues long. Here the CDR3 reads CASSLSGQGGRGHGYTF. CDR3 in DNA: TGTGCCAGCAGCTTAAGTGGACAGGGGGGAAGGGGTCACGGCTACACCTTC.

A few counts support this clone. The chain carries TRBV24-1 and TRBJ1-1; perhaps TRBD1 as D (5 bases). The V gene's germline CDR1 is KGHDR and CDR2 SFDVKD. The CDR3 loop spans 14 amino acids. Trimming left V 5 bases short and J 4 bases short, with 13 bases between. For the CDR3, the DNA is TGTGCCACCAGTGGGGCAGGGTCCCCCACTGAAGCTTTCTTT. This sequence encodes CATSGAGSPTEAFF.

This chain's CDR3 is CASRGDGGDNSPLHF. CDR3 coding DNA: TGTGCCAGCAGGGGGGACGGGGGAGATAATTCACCCCTCCACTTT. The chain joins TRBV2 to TRBJ1-6, with D possibly being TRBD1 (5 bases). V lost 6 bases, J lost 5 bases, and 14 bases lay in between. CDR3 length: 15 residues. Germline V CDR1 and CDR2: SNHLY, FYNNEI.